Each of the 27 T cell receptor beta chains below was sequenced from the same sample in a study of cytomegalovirus exposure and HLA in healthy donors (dated by TCRdb to about 2017). Library preparation was by the immunoSEQ multiplex PCR assay. A mixture of 60 forward primers for TCR Vbeta segments and 13 reverse primers for TCR Jbeta segments was used in the multiplex PCR. What TCRdb holds here is the immuneACCESS table cut down to in-frame rearrangements. Part of the clones is not present; checked against another copy, under half of the missing clones reflect an unresolved V gene, and the others are unexplained. Across this sample there are around 110,000 clones, with less than 85% seen only once. The ten most abundant clones make up roughly 3.7% of the sample. Sample: PBMCs. All receptors come from a man in his sixties in good health and CMV-seronegative.

V and J are TRBV5-1 and TRBJ2-1; TRBD2 aligns across 7 bases. This CDR3 comprises 16 residues. V lost 2 bases, J lost 1 base, and 6 bases stayed unmatched. CDR1 and CDR2 from the germline V gene are SGHRS and YFSETQ. Here the CDR3 DNA reads TGCGCCAGCAGCTTAGAAGCTAGCGGATCCTACAATGAGCAGTTCTTC. It translates to CASSLEASGSYNEQFF.

V gene TRBV7-2 combines with J gene TRBJ2-1; possible D gene TRBD1, 5 bases. V was cut by 1 base and J by 1 base, with 14 bases left in between. From germline, CDR1 is SGHTA and CDR2 FQGNSA. The CDR3 consists of 17 residues. The DNA of the CDR3 is TGTGCCAGCAGCTTAGTATTCCGGACATTATCCTACAATGAGCAGTTCTTC. This codes for CASSLVFRTLSYNEQFF.

V is TRBV5-1 and J is TRBJ2-1; TRBD1 might be the D (7 bases). There are 14 residues in the CDR3. V dropped 4 bases and J dropped 7 bases, with 15 bases sitting between them. CDR1 and CDR2 from the germline V gene are SGHRS and YFSETQ. In nucleotides, the CDR3 is TGCGCCAGCAGCCTCCAGGGGGGCGGAAATGAGCAGTTCTTC. It codes for CASSLQGGGNEQFF.

The rearrangement uses TRBV2 and TRBJ2-3; D possibly corresponds to TRBD1 (6 bases). The CDR3 is 15 amino acids. The germline V gene encodes CDR1 SNHLY and CDR2 FYNNEI. Trimming pared 7 bases from V and 6 bases from J, leaving 20 bases between. Written as DNA, the CDR3 is TGTGCCAGCATCGATGGACAGCGACCGAGGGATACGCAGTATTTT. It encodes CASIDGQRPRDTQYF.

This sequence joins TRBV7-3 and TRBJ2-6; tentative D call: TRBD1 (5 bases). The CDR3 is made up of 15 amino acids. Germline V gene sequence: CDR1 SGHTA, CDR2 FQGTGA. Trimming took off 1 base at V and 2 bases at J, with 6 bases between the two ends. Here the CDR3 DNA reads TGTGCCAGCAGCTTAAGCAGGGCTGGGGCCAACGTCCTGACTTTC. It specifies CASSLSRAGANVLTF.

This rearrangement joins TRBV5-1 to TRBJ1-2; 8 bases agree with TRBD1. With V trimmed by 0 bases and J by 6 bases, 4 bases remained unmatched. Germline V gene sequence: CDR1 SGHRS, CDR2 YFSETQ. The CDR3 is 14 residues long. DNA for the CDR3: TGCGCCAGCAGCTTGGATAGGACAGGGAATGGCTACACCTTC. This codes for CASSLDRTGNGYTF.

The table lists this clone with a few counts. The chain is built from TRBV29-1 and TRBJ2-7, with TRBD1 matching over 7 bases. The junction had 7 bases not matched to a gene; V was cut back by 7 bases and J by 7 bases. The CDR3 loop spans 11 amino acids. CDR1 and CDR2 (germline): SQVTM, ANQGSEA. The CDR3 here is CSAMTGYEQYV. The CDR3 DNA reads TGCAGCGCCATGACAGGGTATGAGCAGTACGTC.

This clone has a handful of counts. The genes are TRBV7-7 and TRBJ2-5, with D possibly matching TRBD1 (5 bases). V was clipped by 5 bases and J by 4 bases, with 20 bases between them. CDR3 length equals 16 residues. From germline, CDR1 is SSHAT and CDR2 FNYEAQ (reference sequence). The CDR3 DNA is TGTGCCAGCAGCCCGCCCCAGGGTTCCGGATCAGAGACCCAGTACTTC. Translated, it gives CASSPPQGSGSETQYF.

This chain connects TRBV2 to TRBJ1-1; TRBD1 matches at 7 bases. Germline-derived CDR1 and CDR2 are SNHLY and FYNNEI. This CDR3 has 13 amino acids. V dropped 8 bases and J dropped 7; count of bases not matched to a gene: 10. CDR3 nucleotides: TGTGCCAGCGGACAGGACAGGTTCGGTGAAGCTTTCTTT. Translation gives CASGQDRFGEAFF.

This clone is classed as medium-sized. The CDR3 sequence: CASSIAGTGGFNEQFF. The CDR3 nucleotides read TGTGCCAGCAGTATCGCCGGGACAGGGGGTTTCAATGAGCAGTTCTTC. This sequence joins TRBV4-2 and TRBJ2-1, with 11 nucleotides matching TRBD1. Germline CDR1 is LGHNA and CDR2 is YNFKEQ. This CDR3 has 16 residues. V lost 6 bases, J lost 6 bases, and 10 bases stayed unmatched.

The chain carries TRBV14 and TRBJ1-5; D possibly corresponds to TRBD1 (5 bases). Germline V lookup: CDR1 SGHDN, CDR2 FVKESK. V lost 4 bases, J lost 5 bases, and 12 bases lay in between. The CDR3 extends over 14 amino acids. DNA of the CDR3: TGTGCCAGCAGCCGTTGGGGGGATGATCAGCCCCAGCATTTT. Its translation: CASSRWGDDQPQHF.

The chain recombines TRBV11-3 with TRBJ2-1; 8 nucleotides line up with TRBD1. CDR1 is SGHNT, CDR2 YENEEA, per germline. V gave up 3 bases and J gave up 0 bases; unmatched junction bases: 1. This CDR3 is built from 15 residues. In DNA form, the CDR3 reads TGTGCCAGCAGCTTCGACAGGGGCTCCTACAATGAGCAGTTCTTC. Translating it yields CASSFDRGSYNEQFF.

The chain employs TRBV5-4 and TRBJ2-3; D is ambiguous. This CDR3 comprises 12 residues. Trimming stripped 4 bases from V and 4 bases from J, with 7 bases between. Germline V gene lookup returns CDR1 SGHNT and CDR2 YYREEE (reference sequence). The DNA for the CDR3 is TGTGCCAGCAGCCCGACTTCAGATACGCAGTATTTT. Translated, it gives CASSPTSDTQYF.

The chain carries TRBV28 and TRBJ2-3; TRBD2 aligns across 11 bases. This CDR3 is 16 amino acids long. Unmatched junction bases numbered 4, after V lost 2 bases and J lost 3 bases. Germline lookup yields CDR1 MDHEN and CDR2 SYDVKM. DNA for the CDR3: TGTGCCAGCAGTTTAGATCTAGCGGGGGGAACAGATACGCAGTATTTT. The encoded protein is CASSLDLAGGTDTQYF.

By frequency in the sample, this clone is medium-sized. The V call is TRBV7-2, the J call TRBJ1-5; possibly TRBD1 for D (6 bases). Per the germline V gene, CDR1 is SGHTA and CDR2 is FQGNSA. Trimming removed 1 base from V and 0 bases from J, with 7 bases in between. The CDR3 covers 15 residues. The CDR3 protein is CASSLVTGSNQPQHF. Here the CDR3 DNA reads TGTGCCAGCAGCTTAGTGACAGGTAGCAATCAGCCCCAGCATTTT.

This clone was found a few times. The rearrangement uses TRBV7-3 and TRBJ2-5; no reliable D call. This CDR3 has 13 amino acids. V lost 5 bases, J lost 2 bases, and 9 bases lay in between. Germline V CDR1 and CDR2: SGHTA, FQGTGA. The DNA for the CDR3 is TGTGCCAGCAGCATGACAAGTCAAGAGACCCAGTACTTC. It encodes CASSMTSQETQYF.

This clone was found once. The chain employs TRBV15 and TRBJ1-3; D is perhaps TRBD1 (5 bases). Between the trimmed V and J ends, which lost 1 base and 1 base, there was a span of 14 bases. The germline V gene encodes CDR1 LNHNV and CDR2 YYDKDF (reference sequence). The CDR3 is 17 residues long. The CDR3 protein is CATSRALTAGSGNTIYF. CDR3 nucleotide sequence: TGTGCCACCAGCAGAGCTCTCACGGCAGGGTCTGGAAACACCATATATTTT.

The J gene is TRBJ1-5, the V gene TRBV6-5; a possible D gene is TRBD1 (6 bases). Trimming left V 6 bases short and J 4 bases short, with 13 bases between. This CDR3 spans 14 amino acids. From germline, CDR1 is MNHEY and CDR2 SVGAGI. The CDR3 sequence: CASRFSTGNQPQHF. The DNA of the CDR3 is TGTGCCAGCAGGTTCTCTACAGGGAATCAGCCCCAGCATTTT.

This clone has only a few counts. The chain joins TRBV21-1 to TRBJ1-2; TRBD1, as called in the table, went unchecked against the DNA. TRBV21-1 constitutes a pseudogene. This CDR3 contains 15 residues. The CDR3 DNA reads as TGTGCCAGCAGCATATCGACAAACCCCTCCTATGGCTACACCTTC. Amino acid sequence: CASSISTNPSYGYTF.

This chain links TRBV18 with TRBJ1-1; possibly TRBD1 for D (6 bases). The CDR3 has 14 amino acids. Germline V gene sequence: CDR1 KGHSH, CDR2 LQKENI. V was pared by 5 bases and J by 0 bases, with 10 bases between. CDR3 protein: CASSYDRLNTEAFF. The DNA of the CDR3 is TGTGCCAGCTCATACGACAGGTTGAACACTGAAGCTTTCTTT.

The chain uses TRBV6-1 and TRBJ2-2; D call uncertain. Looked up from germline, CDR1 is MNHNS and CDR2 is SASEGT. This CDR3 region has 17 residues. Trimming stripped 1 base from V and 0 bases from J, with 12 bases between. The CDR3 sequence: CASSEVVWAANTGELFF. DNA of the CDR3: TGTGCCAGCAGTGAAGTGGTTTGGGCTGCGAACACCGGGGAGCTGTTTTTT.

The DNA for the CDR3 is TGTGCCAGTACCACTACAGGGGGAGGCTATGGCTACACCTTC. It encodes CASTTTGGGYGYTF. The rearrangement links TRBV19 to TRBJ1-2; 8 bases fit TRBD1. V lost 7 bases, J lost 4 bases, and 8 bases stayed unmatched. The CDR3 loop spans 14 amino acids. Germline CDR1 and CDR2: LNHDA and SQIVND (reference sequence).

The chain is built from TRBV9 and TRBJ2-2; 12 bases are shared with TRBD2. The CDR3 totals 19 residues. V gave up 2 bases and J gave up 6 bases; unmatched junction bases: 14. Germline V gene sequence: CDR1 SGDLS, CDR2 YYNGEE. CDR3 nucleotide sequence: TGTGCCAGCAGCGTTCTAGCGGGGGGGAGTTCCATAAGGGCCGGGGAGCTGTTTTTT. Translation: CASSVLAGGSSIRAGELFF. Full variable domain (rest looked up from reference TRBV9 and TRBJ2-2): DSGVTQTPKHLITATGQRVTLRCSPRSGDLSVYWYQQSLDQGLQFLIQYYNGEERAKGNILERFSAQQFPDLHSELNLSSLELGDSALYFCASSVLAGGSSIRAGELFFGEGSRLTVL.

This clone was counted only a few times. The chain recombines TRBV12-5 with TRBJ1-2; D is perhaps TRBD1 (6 bases). The ends were cut back, 3 bases at V and 3 bases at J, with 11 bases in the middle. The CDR3 loop spans 14 amino acids. Germline V gene data show CDR1 as LGHNT and CDR2 as FRNRAP. The CDR3 loop is CASGLGGADYGYTF. The CDR3 DNA reads as TGTGCTAGTGGTTTAGGGGGGGCTGACTATGGCTACACCTTC.

This chain connects TRBV7-9 to TRBJ1-1; TRBD1 is a possible D gene (6 bases). Trimming cost V 0 bases and J 6 bases, with 11 bases left between them. Germline assignment: CDR1 SEHNR and CDR2 FQNEAQ (reference sequence). This CDR3 is built from 14 residues. The DNA for the CDR3 is TGTGCCAGCAGCTTAGCGGGGGCAGGGTCTGAAGCTTTCTTT. Its protein product is CASSLAGAGSEAFF.

The rearrangement uses TRBV9 and TRBJ2-2; TRBD1 matches 9 bases. With 4 bases clipped from V and 2 bases from J, the junction kept 3 bases outside the gene matches. Germline V gene data show CDR1 as SGDLS and CDR2 as YYNGEE. The CDR3 is 15 amino acids. For the CDR3, the DNA is TGTGCCAGCAGCAGGGACAGGGCTAACACCGGGGAGCTGTTTTTT. This translates into CASSRDRANTGELFF.

This clone has only a few counts. This sequence joins TRBV19 and TRBJ1-2, with D possibly being TRBD1 (6 bases). V was trimmed by 5 bases and J by 2 bases, leaving 15 bases between them. This CDR3 has 15 amino acids. Germline V lookup: CDR1 LNHDA, CDR2 SQIVND (reference sequence). CDR3 DNA sequence: TGTGCCAGTAGTCGAGGGGGGGCGAAGAACTATGGCTACACCTTC. Protein product: CASSRGGAKNYGYTF.